This TCR beta chain was captured in a study of regulatory T cells in long-lasting Graves disease. Time point noted: persistent/refractory GD, antithyroid drugs over 5 years with positive TRAb. PBMC-extracted RNA yielded the TCR library. An endocrinology department located in Xi'an, China, was where the patients came from. For this clonotype: Its specificity is unknown.

Library construction for TCR beta used iRepertoire HTBI primers and Arm-PCR of CDR3 regions. Per the study methods: Analysis of the samples identified 50 to 75 TRBV and over 13 TRBJ segments. Using its own MiXCR run on the multiplex PCR reads, TCRdb lists one record per CDR3 protein. These V and J calls are TCRdb output, not the study's own analysis. The sample includes around 460,000 distinct CDR3 sequences, roughly 21% seen only once; the top ten take approximately 6.4%. Germline V gene sequence: CDR1 SNHLY, CDR2 FYNNEI. The CDR3 has 15 residues. V gave up 2 bases and J gave up 3 bases; unmatched junction bases: 2. Study conclusions and caveats: Patients with persistent Graves' had lower TCR diversity than newly diagnosed patients.

The source was peripheral blood mononuclear cells (PBMCs), collected when the disease was refractory, from a patient treated with antithyroid drugs. The receptor comes from a female donor with Graves disease. The chain has TRBV2 and TRBJ2-3; 10 nucleotides match TRBD1. CDR3 bases: TGTGCCAGCAGTGAATGGACAGGGGGGACAGATACGCAGTATTTT. Protein product: CASSEWTGGTDTQYF.